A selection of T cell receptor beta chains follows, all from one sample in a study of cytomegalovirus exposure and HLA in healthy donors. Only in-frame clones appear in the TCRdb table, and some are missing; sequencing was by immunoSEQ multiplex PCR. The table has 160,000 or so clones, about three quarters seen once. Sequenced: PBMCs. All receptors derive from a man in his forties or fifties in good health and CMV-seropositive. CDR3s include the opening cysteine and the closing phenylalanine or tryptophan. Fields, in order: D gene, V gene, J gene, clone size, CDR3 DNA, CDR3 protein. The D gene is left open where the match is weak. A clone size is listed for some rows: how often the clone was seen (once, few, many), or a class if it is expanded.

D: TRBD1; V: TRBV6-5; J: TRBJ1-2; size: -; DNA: TGTGCCAGCAGCTTAGGACAGGCTAACTATGGCTACACCTTC; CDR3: CASSLGQANYGYTF
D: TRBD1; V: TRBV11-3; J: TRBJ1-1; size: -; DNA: TGTGCCAGCAGCTCAGGACAGGGTGGCACTGAAGCTTTCTTT; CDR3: CASSSGQGGTEAFF
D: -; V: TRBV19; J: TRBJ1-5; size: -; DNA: TGTGCCAGCACAGTCGGGGTTAATCAGCCCCAGCATTTT; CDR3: CASTVGVNQPQHF
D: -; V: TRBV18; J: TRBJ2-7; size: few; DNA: TGTGCCAGCTCGGAGGGGTTGGCCTACGAGCAGTACTTC; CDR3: CASSEGLAYEQYF
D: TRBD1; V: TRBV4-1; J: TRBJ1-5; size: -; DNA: TGCGCCAGCAGCCAATGGTTGGACAGGGCACCTCATCAGCCCCAGCATTTT; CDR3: CASSQWLDRAPHQPQHF
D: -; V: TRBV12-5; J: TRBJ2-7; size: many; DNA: TGTGCTAGTGGGAATAGCGAGGGTCGGGAGCAGTACTTC; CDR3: CASGNSEGREQYF
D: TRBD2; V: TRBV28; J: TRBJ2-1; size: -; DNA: TGTGCCAGCAGTCCAGCTAGCGGGAGGCCCCACAATGAGCAGTTCTTC; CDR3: CASSPASGRPHNEQFF
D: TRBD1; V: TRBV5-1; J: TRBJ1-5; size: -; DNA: TGCGCCAGCAGCTTAGATGGACAGGGAAATCAGCCCCAGCATTTT; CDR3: CASSLDGQGNQPQHF
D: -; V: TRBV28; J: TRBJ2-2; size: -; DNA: TGTGCCAGCAGCCCAAAAACCTCACAGGACTATCGGTTGAACACCGGGGAGCTGTTTTTT; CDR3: CASSPKTSQDYRLNTGELFF
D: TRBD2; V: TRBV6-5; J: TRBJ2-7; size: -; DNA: TGTGCCAGCAGTTTGGGACTAGCGGGAGACGAGCAGTACTTC; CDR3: CASSLGLAGDEQYF
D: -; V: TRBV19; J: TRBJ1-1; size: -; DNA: TGTGCCAGTAGTATAGGAGGAGGGGAAGCTTTCTTT; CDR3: CASSIGGGEAFF
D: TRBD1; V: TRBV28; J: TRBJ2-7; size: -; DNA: TGTGCCAGCAGTCGGGACAGGGGGTACGAGCAGTACTTC; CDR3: CASSRDRGYEQYF
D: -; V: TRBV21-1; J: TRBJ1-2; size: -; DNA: TGTGCCAGCAGCAAAGGGGACAGATGTTATAACTATGGCTACACCTTC; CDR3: CASSKGDRCYNYGYTF
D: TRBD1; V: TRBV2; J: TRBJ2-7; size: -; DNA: TGTGCCAGCCTAATAGACAGGGGTTACGAGCAGTACTTC; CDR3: CASLIDRGYEQYF
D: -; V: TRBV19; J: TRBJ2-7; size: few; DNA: TGTGCCAGTAGTGGGGGGTACCGTACGAGCGAGCAGTACTTC; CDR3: CASSGGYRTSEQYF
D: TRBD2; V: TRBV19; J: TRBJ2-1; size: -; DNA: TGTGCCAGTAGTATAGCGGGGGGTGAGCAGTTCTTC; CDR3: CASSIAGGEQFF
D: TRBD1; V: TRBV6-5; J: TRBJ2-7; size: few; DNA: TGTGCCAGCAGTACCGGGACAGACCCCTACGAGCAGTACTTC; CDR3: CASSTGTDPYEQYF
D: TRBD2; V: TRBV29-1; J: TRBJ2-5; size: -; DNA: TGCAGCGTTTGGGGGGGCCAAGAGACCCAGTACTTC; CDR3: CSVWGGQETQYF
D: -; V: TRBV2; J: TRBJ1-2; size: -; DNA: TGTGCCAGCAGTGAAGCTACAGGGAGCCTAAGCTATGGCTACACCTTC; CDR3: CASSEATGSLSYGYTF
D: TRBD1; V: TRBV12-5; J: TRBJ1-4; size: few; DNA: TGTGCTAGTGGTTTGGTAGCACGGGACAGGGGGAACGAAAAACTGTTTTTT; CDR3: CASGLVARDRGNEKLFF
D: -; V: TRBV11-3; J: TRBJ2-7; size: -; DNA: TGTGCCAGCAGCTTAGATGGACTCGCCGGGAGTCGGGCACGAGAGCAGTACTTC; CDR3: CASSLDGLAGSRAREQYF
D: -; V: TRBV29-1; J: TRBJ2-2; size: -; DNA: TGCAGCGTACGAGCATACGGGAACACCGGGGAGCTGTTTTTT; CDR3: CSVRAYGNTGELFF
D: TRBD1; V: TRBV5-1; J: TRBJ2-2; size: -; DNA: TGCGCCAGCAGATACGGACAGGGAACCTACACCGGGGAGCTGTTTTTT; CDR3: CASRYGQGTYTGELFF
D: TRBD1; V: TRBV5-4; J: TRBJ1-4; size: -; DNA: TGTGCCAGCAGCTTTGGGGGACAGGGGAATGAAAAACTGTTTTTT; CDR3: CASSFGGQGNEKLFF
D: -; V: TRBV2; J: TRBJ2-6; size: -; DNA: TGTGCCAGCAGTCGGAGCTCTGGGGCCAACGGCCTGACTTTC; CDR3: CASSRSSGANGLTF
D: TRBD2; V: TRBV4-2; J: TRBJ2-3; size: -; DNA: TGTGCCAGCAGCCCGACTAGCGGGATGTTAAGCACAGATACGCAGTATTTT; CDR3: CASSPTSGMLSTDTQYF
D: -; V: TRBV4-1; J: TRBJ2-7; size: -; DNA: TGCGCCAACAGTCTCGGGACTCCCCACGCCCCCTACGAGCAGTACTTC; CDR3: CANSLGTPHAPYEQYF